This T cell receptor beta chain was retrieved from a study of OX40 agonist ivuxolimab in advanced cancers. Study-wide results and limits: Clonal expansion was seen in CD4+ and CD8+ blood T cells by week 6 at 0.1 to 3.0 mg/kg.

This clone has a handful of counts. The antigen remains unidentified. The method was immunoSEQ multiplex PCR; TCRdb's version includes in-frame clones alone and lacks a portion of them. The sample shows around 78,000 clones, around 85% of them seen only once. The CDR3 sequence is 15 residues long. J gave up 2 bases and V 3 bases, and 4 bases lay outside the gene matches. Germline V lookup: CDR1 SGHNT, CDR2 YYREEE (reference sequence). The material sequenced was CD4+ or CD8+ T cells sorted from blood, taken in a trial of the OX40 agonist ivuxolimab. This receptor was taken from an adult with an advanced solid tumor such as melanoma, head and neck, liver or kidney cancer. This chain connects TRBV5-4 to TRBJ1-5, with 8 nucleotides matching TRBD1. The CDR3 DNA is TGTGCCAGCAGCTCGACAGGGGCTGGCAATCAGCCCCAGCATTTT. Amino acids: CASSSTGAGNQPQHF.